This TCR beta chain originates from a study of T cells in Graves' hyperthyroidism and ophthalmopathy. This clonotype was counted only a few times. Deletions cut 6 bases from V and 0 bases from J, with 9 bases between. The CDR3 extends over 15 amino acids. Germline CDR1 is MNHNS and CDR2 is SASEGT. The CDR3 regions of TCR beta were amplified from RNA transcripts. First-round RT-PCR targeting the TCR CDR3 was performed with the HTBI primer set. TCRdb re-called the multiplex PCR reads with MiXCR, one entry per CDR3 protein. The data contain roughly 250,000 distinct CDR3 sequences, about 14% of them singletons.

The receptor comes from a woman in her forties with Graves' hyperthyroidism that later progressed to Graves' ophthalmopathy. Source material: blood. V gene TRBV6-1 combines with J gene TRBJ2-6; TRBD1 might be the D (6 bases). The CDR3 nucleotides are TGTGCCAGCAGAGGGGACAACTCTGGGGCCAACGTCCTGACTTTC. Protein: CASRGDNSGANVLTF.